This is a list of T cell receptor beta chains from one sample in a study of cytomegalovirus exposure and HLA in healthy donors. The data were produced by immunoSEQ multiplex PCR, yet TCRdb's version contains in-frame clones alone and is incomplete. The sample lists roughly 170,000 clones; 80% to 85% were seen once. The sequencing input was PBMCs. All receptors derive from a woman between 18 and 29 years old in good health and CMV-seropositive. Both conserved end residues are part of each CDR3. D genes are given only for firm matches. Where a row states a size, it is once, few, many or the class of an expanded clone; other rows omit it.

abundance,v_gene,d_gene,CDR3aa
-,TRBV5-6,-,CASSLPGFYNSPLHF
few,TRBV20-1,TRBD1,CSANTRGRQYF
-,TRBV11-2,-,CASSLVGLGQGGRAFF
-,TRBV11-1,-,CASSSEQSEQYF
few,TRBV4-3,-,CASSQGKGEKRTF
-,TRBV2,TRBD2,CASRTAGAEQFF
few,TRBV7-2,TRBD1,CASSLGTGDYGYTF
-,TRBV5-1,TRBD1,CASSLAGQMNTEAFF
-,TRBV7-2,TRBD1,CASSMGGTGRYF
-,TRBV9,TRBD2,CASSEGLAGGDTQYF
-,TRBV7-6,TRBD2,CATGTSDGETQYF
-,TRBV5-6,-,CASSLVGPANEKLFF
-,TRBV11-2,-,CASSLPGGPYNEQFF
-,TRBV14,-,CASSLAGQNTEAFF
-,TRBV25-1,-,CASSDSGMNTEAFF
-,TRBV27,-,CASSIGGRYEQYF